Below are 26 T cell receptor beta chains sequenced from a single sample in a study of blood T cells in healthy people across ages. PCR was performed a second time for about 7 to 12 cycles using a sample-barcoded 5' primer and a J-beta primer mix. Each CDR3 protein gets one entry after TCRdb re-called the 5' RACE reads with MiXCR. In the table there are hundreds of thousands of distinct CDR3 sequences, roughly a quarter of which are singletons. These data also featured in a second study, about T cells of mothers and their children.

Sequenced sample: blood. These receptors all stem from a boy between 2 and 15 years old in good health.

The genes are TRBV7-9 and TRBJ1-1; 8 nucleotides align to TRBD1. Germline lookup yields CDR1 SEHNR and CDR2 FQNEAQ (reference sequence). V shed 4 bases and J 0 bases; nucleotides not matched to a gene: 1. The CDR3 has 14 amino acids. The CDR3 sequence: CASSSTGVNTEAFF. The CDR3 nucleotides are TGTGCCAGCAGCTCGACAGGGGTGAACACTGAAGCTTTCTTT.

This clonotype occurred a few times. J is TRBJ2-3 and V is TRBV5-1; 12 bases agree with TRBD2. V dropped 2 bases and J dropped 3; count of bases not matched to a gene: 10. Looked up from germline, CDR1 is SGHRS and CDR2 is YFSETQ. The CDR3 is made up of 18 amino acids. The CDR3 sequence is CASSLPSGGAGSTDTQYF. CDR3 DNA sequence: TGCGCCAGCAGCTTACCTAGCGGGGGGGCCGGATCGACAGATACGCAGTATTTT.

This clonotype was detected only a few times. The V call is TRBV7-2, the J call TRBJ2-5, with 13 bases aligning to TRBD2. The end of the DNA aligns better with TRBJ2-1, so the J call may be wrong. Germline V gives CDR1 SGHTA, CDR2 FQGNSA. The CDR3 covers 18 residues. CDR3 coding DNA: TGTGCCAGCAGCCCGACTAGCGGGAGGCCTTCTACGAACAATGAGCAGTTCTTC. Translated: CASSPTSGRPSTNNEQFF.

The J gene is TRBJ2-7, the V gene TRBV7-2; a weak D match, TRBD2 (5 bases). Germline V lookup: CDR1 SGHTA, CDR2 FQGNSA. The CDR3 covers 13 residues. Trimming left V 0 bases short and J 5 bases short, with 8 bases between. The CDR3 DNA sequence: TGTGCCAGCAGCTTAGCACCGGGGAACGAGCAGTACTTC. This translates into CASSLAPGNEQYF.

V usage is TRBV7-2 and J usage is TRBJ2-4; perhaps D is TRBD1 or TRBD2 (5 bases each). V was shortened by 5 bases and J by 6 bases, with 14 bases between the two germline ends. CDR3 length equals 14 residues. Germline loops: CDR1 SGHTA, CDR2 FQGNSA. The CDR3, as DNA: TGTGCCAGCAGCCTAATGGGGGTTCTAAACATTCAGTACTTC. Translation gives CASSLMGVLNIQYF.

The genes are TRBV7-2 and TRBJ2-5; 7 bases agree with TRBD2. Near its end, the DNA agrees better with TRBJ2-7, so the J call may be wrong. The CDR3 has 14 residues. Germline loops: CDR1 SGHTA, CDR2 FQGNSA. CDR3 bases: TGTGCCAGCAGCTTTCCTAGCGGCTCCTACGAGCAGTACTTC. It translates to CASSFPSGSYEQYF.

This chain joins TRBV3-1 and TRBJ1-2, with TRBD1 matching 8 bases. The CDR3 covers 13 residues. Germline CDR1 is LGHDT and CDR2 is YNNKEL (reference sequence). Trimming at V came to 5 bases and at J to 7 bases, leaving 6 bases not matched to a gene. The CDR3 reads CASSYEDRGGYTF. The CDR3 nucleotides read TGTGCCAGCAGCTACGAAGACAGGGGTGGCTACACCTTC.

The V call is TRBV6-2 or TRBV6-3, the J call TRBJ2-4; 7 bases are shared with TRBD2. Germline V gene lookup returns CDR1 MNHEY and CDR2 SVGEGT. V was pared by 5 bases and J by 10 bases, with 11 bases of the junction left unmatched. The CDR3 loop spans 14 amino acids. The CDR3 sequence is CASSTGAGTTIQYF. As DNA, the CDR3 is TGTGCCAGCAGTACGGGAGCGGGAACAACAATTCAGTACTTC.

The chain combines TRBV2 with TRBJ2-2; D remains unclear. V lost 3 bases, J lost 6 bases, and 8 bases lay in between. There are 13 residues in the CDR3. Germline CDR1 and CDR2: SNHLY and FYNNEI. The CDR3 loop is CASSELGAGELFF. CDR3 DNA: TGTGCCAGCAGTGAGCTGGGCGCCGGGGAGCTGTTTTTT.

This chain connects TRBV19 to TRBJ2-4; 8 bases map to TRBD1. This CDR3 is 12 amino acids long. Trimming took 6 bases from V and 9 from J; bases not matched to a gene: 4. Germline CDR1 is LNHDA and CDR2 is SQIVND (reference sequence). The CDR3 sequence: CASSRTGSIQYF. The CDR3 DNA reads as TGTGCCAGTAGCCGGACAGGGAGCATTCAGTACTTC.

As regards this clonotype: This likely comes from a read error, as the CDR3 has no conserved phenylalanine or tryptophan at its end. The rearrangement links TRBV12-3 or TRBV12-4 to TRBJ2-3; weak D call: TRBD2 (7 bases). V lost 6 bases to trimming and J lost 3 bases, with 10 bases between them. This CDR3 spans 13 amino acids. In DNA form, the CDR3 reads TGTGCCAGCAGGAGGGGGGGTACAGATACGCAGTATTCT. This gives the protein CASRRGGTDTQYS.

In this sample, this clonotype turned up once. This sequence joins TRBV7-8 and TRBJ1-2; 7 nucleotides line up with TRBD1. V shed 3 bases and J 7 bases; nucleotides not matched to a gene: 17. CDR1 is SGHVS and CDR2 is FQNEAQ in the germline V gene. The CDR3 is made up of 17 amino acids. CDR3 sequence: CASSLGRTGDPTIGYTF. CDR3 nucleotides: TGTGCCAGCAGCTTGGGGAGAACAGGGGATCCCACTATTGGCTACACCTTC.

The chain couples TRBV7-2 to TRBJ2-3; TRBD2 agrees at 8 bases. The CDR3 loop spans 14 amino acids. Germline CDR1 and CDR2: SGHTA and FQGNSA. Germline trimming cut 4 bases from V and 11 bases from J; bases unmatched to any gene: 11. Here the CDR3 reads CASSSTGAGAGQYF. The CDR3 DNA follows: TGTGCCAGCAGCTCTACAGGAGCGGGGGCAGGGCAGTATTTT.

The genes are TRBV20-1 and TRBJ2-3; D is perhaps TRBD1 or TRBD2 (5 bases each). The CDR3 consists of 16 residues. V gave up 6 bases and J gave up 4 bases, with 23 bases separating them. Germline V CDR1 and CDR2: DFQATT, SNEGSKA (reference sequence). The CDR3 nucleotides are TGCAGTGCCCGGGGCCGGGACCGGTTGGTCCCAGATACGCAGTATTTT. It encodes CSARGRDRLVPDTQYF.

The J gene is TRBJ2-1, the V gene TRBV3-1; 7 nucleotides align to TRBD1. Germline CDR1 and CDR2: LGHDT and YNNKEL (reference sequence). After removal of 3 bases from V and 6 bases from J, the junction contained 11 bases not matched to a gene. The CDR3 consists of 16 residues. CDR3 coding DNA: TGTGCCAGCAGCCACAAGGACAGGCTGGGACGCAATGAGCAGTTCTTC. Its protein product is CASSHKDRLGRNEQFF.

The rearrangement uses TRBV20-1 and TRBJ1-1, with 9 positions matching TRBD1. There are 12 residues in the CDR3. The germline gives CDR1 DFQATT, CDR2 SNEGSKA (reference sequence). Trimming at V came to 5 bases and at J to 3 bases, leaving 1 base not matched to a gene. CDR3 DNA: TGCAGTGCTGACAGGGGGGACACTGAAGCTTTCTTT. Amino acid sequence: CSADRGDTEAFF.

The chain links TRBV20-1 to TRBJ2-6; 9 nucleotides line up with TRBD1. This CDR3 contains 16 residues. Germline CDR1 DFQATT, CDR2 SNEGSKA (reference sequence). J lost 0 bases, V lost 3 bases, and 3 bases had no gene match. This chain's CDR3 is CSASGTGSSGANVLTF. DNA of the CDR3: TGCAGTGCTAGCGGGACAGGGAGCTCTGGGGCCAACGTCCTGACTTTC.

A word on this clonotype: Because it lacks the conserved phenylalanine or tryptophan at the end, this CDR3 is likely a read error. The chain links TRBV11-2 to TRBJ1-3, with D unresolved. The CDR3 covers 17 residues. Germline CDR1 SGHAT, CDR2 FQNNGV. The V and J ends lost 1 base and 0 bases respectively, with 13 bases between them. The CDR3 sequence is CASSLVRQRVSGNTIYL. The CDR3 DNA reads TGTGCCAGCAGCTTAGTGCGGCAGCGAGTCTCTGGAAACACCATATATCTT.

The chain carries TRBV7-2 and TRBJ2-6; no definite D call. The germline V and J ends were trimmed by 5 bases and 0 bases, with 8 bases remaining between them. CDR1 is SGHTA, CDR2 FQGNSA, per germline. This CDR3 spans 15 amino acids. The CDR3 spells CASSRELSGANVLTF. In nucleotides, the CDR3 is TGTGCCAGCAGCCGCGAGCTCTCTGGGGCCAACGTCCTGACTTTC.

The CDR3 protein is CSGGPDRETQYF. For the CDR3, the DNA is TGCAGTGGAGGGCCGGATCGGGAGACCCAGTACTTC. The chain couples TRBV20-1 to TRBJ2-1; maybe TRBD2 (5 bases). Matching the DNA end better, TRBJ2-5 makes the J call doubtful. Germline assignment: CDR1 DFQATT and CDR2 SNEGSKA (reference sequence). This CDR3 comprises 12 residues.

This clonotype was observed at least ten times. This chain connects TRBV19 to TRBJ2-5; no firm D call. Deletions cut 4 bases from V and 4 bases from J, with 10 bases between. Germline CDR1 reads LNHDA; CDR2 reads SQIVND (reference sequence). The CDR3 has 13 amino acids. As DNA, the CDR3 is TGTGCCAGTAGTACGGGCCCTCGAGAGACCCAGTACTTC. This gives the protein CASSTGPRETQYF.

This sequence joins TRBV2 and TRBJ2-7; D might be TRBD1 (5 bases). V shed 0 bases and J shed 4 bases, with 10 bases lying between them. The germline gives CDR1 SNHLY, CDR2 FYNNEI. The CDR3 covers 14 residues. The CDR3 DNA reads TGTGCCAGCAGTGAAGCGCTTAGGGGTTACGAGCAGTACTTC. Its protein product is CASSEALRGYEQYF.

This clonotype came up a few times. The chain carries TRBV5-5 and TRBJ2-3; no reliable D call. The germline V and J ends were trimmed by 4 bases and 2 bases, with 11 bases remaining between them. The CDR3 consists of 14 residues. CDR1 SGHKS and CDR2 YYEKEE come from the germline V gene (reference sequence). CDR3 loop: CASSARLATDTQYF. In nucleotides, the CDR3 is TGTGCCAGCAGCGCTCGGTTGGCCACAGATACGCAGTATTTT.

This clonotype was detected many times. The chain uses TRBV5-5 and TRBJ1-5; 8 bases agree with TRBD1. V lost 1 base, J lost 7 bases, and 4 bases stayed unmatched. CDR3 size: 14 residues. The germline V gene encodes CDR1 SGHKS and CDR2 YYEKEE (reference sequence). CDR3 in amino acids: CASSLYRGGQPQHF. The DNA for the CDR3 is TGTGCCAGCAGCTTGTACAGGGGGGGCCAGCCCCAGCATTTT. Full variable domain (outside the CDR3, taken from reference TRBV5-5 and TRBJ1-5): DAGVTQSPTHLIKTRGQQVTLRCSPISGHKSVSWYQQVLGQGPQFIFQYYEKEERGRGNFPDRFSARQFPNYSSELNVNALLLGDSALYLCASSLYRGGQPQHFGDGTRLSIL.

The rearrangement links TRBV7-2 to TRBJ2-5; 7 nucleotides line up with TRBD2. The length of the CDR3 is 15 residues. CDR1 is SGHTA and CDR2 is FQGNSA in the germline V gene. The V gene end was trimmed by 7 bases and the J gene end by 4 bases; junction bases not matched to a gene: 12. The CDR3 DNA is TGTGCCAGCACCATATTCAGCGGGGCGGGAGAGACCCAGTACTTC. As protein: CASTIFSGAGETQYF.

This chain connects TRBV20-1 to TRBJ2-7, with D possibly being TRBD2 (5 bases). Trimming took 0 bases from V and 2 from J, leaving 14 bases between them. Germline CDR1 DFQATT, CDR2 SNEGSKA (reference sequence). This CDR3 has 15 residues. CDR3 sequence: CSARDLGRLAYEQYF. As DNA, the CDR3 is TGCAGTGCTAGAGATTTGGGGAGACTGGCCTACGAGCAGTACTTC.